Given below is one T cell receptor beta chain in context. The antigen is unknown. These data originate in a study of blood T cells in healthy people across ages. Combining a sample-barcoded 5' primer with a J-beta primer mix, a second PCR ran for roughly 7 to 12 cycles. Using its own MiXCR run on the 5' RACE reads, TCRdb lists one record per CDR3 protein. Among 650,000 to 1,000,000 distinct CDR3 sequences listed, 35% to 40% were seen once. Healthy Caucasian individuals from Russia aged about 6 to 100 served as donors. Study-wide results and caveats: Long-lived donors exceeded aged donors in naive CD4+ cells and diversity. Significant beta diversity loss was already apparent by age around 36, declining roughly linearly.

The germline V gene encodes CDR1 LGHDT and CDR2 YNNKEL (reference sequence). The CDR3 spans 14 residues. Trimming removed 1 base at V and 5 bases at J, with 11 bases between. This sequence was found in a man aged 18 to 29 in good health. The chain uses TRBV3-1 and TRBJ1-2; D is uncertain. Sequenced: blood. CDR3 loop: CASSQGARLYGYTF. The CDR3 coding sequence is TGTGCCAGCAGCCAAGGAGCAAGGCTTTATGGCTACACCTTC.